This record looks at one TCR beta chain sequence and its context. A read error may produce the germline difference seen at one junction end. Germline CDR1 reads SEHNR; CDR2 reads FQNEAQ (reference sequence). The CDR3 spans 16 residues. The data were obtained in a study of blood T cells in healthy people across ages. Combining a sample-barcoded 5' primer with a J-beta primer mix, a second PCR ran for roughly 7 to 12 cycles. Each of the samples gave a minimum of 2.5 million paired-end reads that contained CDR3. TCRdb re-derived calls from the 5' RACE reads in MiXCR, one entry per CDR3 protein. Found here are approximately 600,000 distinct CDR3 sequences, 58% of them singletons; the top ten hold roughly 34%.

The chain is built from TRBV7-9 and TRBJ2-5; 12 nucleotides align to TRBD2. The J call is in doubt because the DNA end fits TRBJ2-7 better. The source material was blood. This sequence originates from a man between 60 and 70 years old in good health. The DNA of the CDR3 is TGTGCCCGCAGCGCCCCAAAGACTAGCGGGGGACCCGAGCAGTACTTC. Its protein product is CARSAPKTSGGPEQYF.